Listed below are T cell receptor beta chains from one sample, sequenced in a study of blood T cell repertoires in COVID-19. Repertoires were generated with immunoSEQ multiplex PCR, while TCRdb's copy carries only in-frame clones and drops some. Of about 360,000 clones listed, around nine tenths are singletons. The material sequenced was peripheral blood. Receptor source: a human donor in a cohort sampled during active COVID-19. Both conserved end residues are part of each CDR3. Each record gives: J gene, D gene, V gene, clone size, CDR3 protein, CDR3 DNA. The D gene is left open where the match is weak. Not all rows give a size; the values are once, few, many and, for expanded clones, a class.

>TRBJ1-3|NA|TRBV9|once
CASSFAVSGNTIYF
TGTGCCAGCAGCTTCGCGGTCTCTGGAAACACCATATATTTT
>TRBJ2-1|NA|TRBV15|NA
CATSREYRQGNEQFF
TGTGCCACCAGCAGAGAATATAGGCAGGGGAATGAGCAGTTCTTC
>TRBJ1-6|NA|TRBV19|once
CASSSSTLGGMGDNSPLHF
TGTGCCAGTAGTTCCTCTACCCTGGGGGGGATGGGCGATAATTCACCCCTCCACTTT
>TRBJ2-7|TRBD2|TRBV6-5|NA
CASIGLAREQYF
TGTGCCAGTATAGGACTAGCCCGCGAGCAGTACTTC
>TRBJ1-1|NA|TRBV5-1|NA
CASSSAGINTEAFF
TGCGCCAGCAGCTCAGCCGGGATTAACACTGAAGCTTTCTTT
>TRBJ1-2|NA|TRBV6-5|NA
CASRRTVDYGYTF
TGTGCCAGCAGAAGGACAGTTGACTATGGCTACACCTTC
>TRBJ1-1|NA|TRBV2|NA
CASSLILNTEAFF
TGTGCCAGCAGTCTTATCTTGAACACTGAAGCTTTCTTT
>TRBJ2-1|TRBD2|TRBV5-1|few
CASSLLNSGSNEQFF
TGCGCCAGCAGCTTGCTGAATAGCGGGAGTAATGAGCAGTTCTTC
>TRBJ1-6|NA|TRBV28|few
CASSFSGNSPLHF
TGTGCCAGCAGTTTCTCGGGAAATTCACCCCTCCACTTT
>TRBJ1-4|NA|TRBV3-1/TRBV3-2|NA
CASSQGHQSGRKLFF
TGTGCCAGCAGCCAGGGACACCAGTCAGGTCGGAAACTGTTTTTT
>TRBJ1-2|NA|TRBV7-9|NA
CASSADGDYYGYTF
TGTGCCAGCAGCGCGGACGGGGATTACTATGGCTACACCTTC
>TRBJ1-4|TRBD1|TRBV3-1/TRBV3-2|once
CASSRQTGGLTNEKLFF
TGTGCCAGCAGCCGACAAACAGGGGGACTGACTAATGAAAAACTGTTTTTT
>TRBJ2-5|TRBD1|TRBV24-1|NA
CATSDTKTGGEETQYF
TGTGCCACCAGTGACACCAAGACAGGGGGCGAGGAGACCCAGTACTTC
>TRBJ2-7|TRBD1|TRBV5-6|NA
CASKIQGSVYEQYF
TGTGCCAGCAAAATACAGGGGTCGGTCTACGAGCAGTACTTC
>TRBJ1-2|TRBD1|TRBV27|NA
CASSSNRGMMYGYTF
TGTGCCAGCAGTTCGAACAGGGGAATGATGTATGGCTACACCTTC
>TRBJ1-5|TRBD1|TRBV6-5|NA
CASSAGTGDNQPQHF
TGTGCCAGCAGCGCCGGGACAGGGGACAATCAGCCCCAGCATTTT
>TRBJ2-5|TRBD1|TRBV6-5|NA
CASSRGTGYQETQYF
TGTGCCAGCAGTAGGGGGACAGGATACCAAGAGACCCAGTACTTC
>TRBJ2-1|NA|TRBV6-5|NA
CASSYGEAPNEQFF
TGTGCCAGCAGTTACGGAGAGGCACCCAATGAGCAGTTCTTC
>TRBJ1-2|NA|TRBV19|NA
CASSIHRDQKGYTF
TGTGCCAGTAGTATCCACAGGGACCAGAAGGGCTACACCTTC
>TRBJ2-7|TRBD1|TRBV7-3|NA
CASSLSAGTGKNEQYF
TGTGCCAGCAGCTTAAGTGCCGGGACAGGGAAGAACGAGCAGTACTTC
>TRBJ2-1|NA|TRBV6-5|few
CASSIDRGEEQFF
TGTGCCAGCAGTATAGACAGAGGAGAGGAGCAGTTCTTC
>TRBJ2-3|TRBD2|TRBV4-1|NA
CASSRPSGATDTQYF
TGCGCCAGCAGCCGACCTAGCGGGGCCACAGATACGCAGTATTTT
>TRBJ2-4|TRBD1|TRBV19|NA
CASSTGTVESGKNIQYF
TGTGCCAGTAGTACTGGGACAGTAGAATCTGGCAAAAACATTCAGTACTTC
>TRBJ2-2|TRBD2|TRBV3-1/TRBV3-2|NA
CASSQGTSGMVGELFF
TGTGCCAGCAGCCAGGGGACTAGCGGGATGGTCGGGGAGCTGTTTTTT
>TRBJ2-1|NA|TRBV7-8|once
CASSLRRDFSYNEQFF
TGTGCCAGCAGCTTAAGGCGGGACTTTTCCTACAATGAGCAGTTCTTC
>TRBJ1-2|NA|TRBV9|NA
CASSAPGKGYTF
TGTGCCAGCAGTGCGCCGGGAAAGGGCTACACCTTC
>TRBJ2-5|TRBD1|TRBV3-1/TRBV3-2|NA
CASSEDRVGETQYF
TGTGCCAGCAGCGAAGACAGGGTTGGAGAGACCCAGTACTTC
>TRBJ2-7|TRBD2|TRBV19|few
CASSGGGAVEQYF
TGTGCCAGTAGTGGCGGGGGGGCGGTCGAGCAGTACTTC
>TRBJ2-1|NA|TRBV10-1|few
CASSDAGVYNEQFF
TGCGCCAGCAGTGACGCAGGCGTCTACAATGAGCAGTTCTTC